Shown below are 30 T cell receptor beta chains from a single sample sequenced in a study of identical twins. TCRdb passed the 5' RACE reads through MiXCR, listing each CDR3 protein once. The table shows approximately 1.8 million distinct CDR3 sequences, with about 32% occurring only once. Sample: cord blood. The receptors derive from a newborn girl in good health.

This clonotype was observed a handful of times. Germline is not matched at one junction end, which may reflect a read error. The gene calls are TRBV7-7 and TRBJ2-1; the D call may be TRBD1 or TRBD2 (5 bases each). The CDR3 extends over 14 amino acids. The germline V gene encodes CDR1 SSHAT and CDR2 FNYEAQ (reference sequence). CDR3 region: CASSPSGGDNEQFF. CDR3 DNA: TGTGCTAGCAGCCCCAGTGGGGGAGACAATGAGCAGTTCTTC. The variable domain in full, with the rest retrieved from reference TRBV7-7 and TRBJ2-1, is GAGVSQSPRYKVTKRGQDVTLRCDPISSHATLYWYQQALGQGPEFLTYFNYEAQPDKSGLPSDRFSAERPEGSISTLTIQRTEQRDSAMYRCASSPSGGDNEQFFGPGTRLTVL.

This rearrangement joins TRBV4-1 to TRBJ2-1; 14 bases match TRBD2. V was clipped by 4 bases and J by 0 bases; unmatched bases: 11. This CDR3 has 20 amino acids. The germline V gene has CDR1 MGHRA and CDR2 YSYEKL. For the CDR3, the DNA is TGCGCCAGCAGCCTACAGCGACTAGCGGGAGGGCCAAACTCCTACAATGAGCAGTTCTTC. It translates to CASSLQRLAGGPNSYNEQFF.

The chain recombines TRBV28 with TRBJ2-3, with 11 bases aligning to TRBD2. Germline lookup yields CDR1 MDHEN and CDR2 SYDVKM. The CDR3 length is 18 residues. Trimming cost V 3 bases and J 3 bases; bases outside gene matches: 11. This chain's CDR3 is CASSFPSGRTEETDTQYF. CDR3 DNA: TGTGCCAGCAGTTTCCCTAGCGGGAGGACCGAAGAGACAGATACGCAGTATTTT.

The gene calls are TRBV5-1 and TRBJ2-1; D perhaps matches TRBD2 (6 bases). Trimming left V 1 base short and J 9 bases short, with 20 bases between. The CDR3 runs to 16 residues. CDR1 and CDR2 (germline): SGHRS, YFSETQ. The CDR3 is CASSLNPGGSEGEQFF. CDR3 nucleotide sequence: TGCGCCAGCAGCTTGAACCCTGGAGGGTCTGAGGGTGAGCAGTTCTTC.

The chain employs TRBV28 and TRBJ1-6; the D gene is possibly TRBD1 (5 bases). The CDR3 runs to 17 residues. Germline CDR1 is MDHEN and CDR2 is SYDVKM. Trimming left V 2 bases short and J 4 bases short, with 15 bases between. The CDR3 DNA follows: TGTGCCAGCAGTTTACAGCCCCCCGGGGGTTATAATTCACCCCTCCACTTT. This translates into CASSLQPPGGYNSPLHF. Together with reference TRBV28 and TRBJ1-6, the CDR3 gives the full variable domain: DVKVTQSSRYLVKRTGEKVFLECVQDMDHENMFWYRQDPGLGLRLIYFSYDVKMKEKGDIPEGYSVSREKKERFSLILESASTNQTSMYLCASSLQPPGGYNSPLHFGNGTRLTVT.

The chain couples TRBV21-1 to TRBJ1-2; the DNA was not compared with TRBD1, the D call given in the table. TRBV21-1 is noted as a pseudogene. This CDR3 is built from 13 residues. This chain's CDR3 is CASIRQGNYGYTF. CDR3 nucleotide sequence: TGTGCCAGCATTCGACAGGGTAACTATGGCTACACCTTC.

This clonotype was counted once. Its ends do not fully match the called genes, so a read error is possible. This CDR3 is CASSLDGGGYNERFF. CDR3 sequence (DNA): TGTGCCAGCAGCTTAGATGGGGGAGGGTACAATGAGCGGTTCTTC. The J gene is TRBJ2-1, the V gene TRBV7-9; TRBD2 matches 7 bases. Germline lookup yields CDR1 SEHNR and CDR2 FQNEAQ (reference sequence). The CDR3 sequence is 15 residues long.

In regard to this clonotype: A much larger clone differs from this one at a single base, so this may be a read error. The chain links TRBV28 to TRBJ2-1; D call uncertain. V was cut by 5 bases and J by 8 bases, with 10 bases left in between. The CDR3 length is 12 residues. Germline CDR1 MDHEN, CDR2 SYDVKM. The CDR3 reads CASSPTWDEQFF. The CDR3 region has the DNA TGTGCCAGCAGTCCCACCTGGGATGAGCAGTTCTTC.

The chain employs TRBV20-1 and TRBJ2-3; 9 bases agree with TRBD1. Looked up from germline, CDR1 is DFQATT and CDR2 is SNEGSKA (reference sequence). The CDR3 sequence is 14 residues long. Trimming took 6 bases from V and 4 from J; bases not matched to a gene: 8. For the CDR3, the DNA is TGCAGTGCAAAAAAGGACAGGGGCGCAGATACGCAGTATTTT. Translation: CSAKKDRGADTQYF.

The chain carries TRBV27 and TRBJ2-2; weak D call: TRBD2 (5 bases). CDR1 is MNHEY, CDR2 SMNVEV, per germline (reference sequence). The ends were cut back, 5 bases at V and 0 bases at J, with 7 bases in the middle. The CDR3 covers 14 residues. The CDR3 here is CASSADSNTGELFF. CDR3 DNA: TGTGCCAGCAGTGCGGACTCGAACACCGGGGAGCTGTTTTTT.

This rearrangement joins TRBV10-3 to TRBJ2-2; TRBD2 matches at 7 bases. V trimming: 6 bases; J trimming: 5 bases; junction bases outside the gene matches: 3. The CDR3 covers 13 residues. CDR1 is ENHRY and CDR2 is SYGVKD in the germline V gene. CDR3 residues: CAISPAGTGELFF. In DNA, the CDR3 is TGTGCCATCAGCCCAGCGGGGACCGGGGAGCTGTTTTTT.

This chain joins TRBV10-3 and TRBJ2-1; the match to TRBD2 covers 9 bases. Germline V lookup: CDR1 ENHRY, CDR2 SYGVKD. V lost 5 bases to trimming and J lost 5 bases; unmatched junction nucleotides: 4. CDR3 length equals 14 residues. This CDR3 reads CAISFSGRDNEQFF. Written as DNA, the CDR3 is TGTGCCATCAGTTTTAGCGGGAGAGACAATGAGCAGTTCTTC.

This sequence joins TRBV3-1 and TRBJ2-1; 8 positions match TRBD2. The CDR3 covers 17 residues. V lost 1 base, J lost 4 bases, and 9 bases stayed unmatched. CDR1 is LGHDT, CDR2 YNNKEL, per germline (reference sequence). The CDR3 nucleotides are TGTGCCAGCAGCCAAGGTTCCGGGACTAGGTCTTACAATGAGCAGTTCTTC. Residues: CASSQGSGTRSYNEQFF.

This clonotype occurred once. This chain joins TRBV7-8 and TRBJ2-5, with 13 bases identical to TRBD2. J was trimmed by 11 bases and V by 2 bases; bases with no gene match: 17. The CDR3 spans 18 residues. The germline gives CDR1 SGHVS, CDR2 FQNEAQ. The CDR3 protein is CASSLFPTSGGPYNEQYF. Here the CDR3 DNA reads TGTGCCAGCAGCTTATTCCCGACTAGCGGGGGGCCCTACAATGAGCAGTACTTC. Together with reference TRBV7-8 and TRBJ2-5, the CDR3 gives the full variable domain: GAGVSQSPRYKVAKRGQDVALRCDPISGHVSLFWYQQALGQGPEFLTYFQNEAQLDKSGLPSDRFFAERPEGSVSTLKIQRTQQEDSAVYLCASSLFPTSGGPYNEQYFGPGTRLLVL.

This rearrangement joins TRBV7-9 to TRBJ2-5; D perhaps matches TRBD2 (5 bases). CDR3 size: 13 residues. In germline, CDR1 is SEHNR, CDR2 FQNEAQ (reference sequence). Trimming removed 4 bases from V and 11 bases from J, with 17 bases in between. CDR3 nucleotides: TGTGCCAGCAGCTCCAACACTAGGTTTGAGCAGTACTTC. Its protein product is CASSSNTRFEQYF.

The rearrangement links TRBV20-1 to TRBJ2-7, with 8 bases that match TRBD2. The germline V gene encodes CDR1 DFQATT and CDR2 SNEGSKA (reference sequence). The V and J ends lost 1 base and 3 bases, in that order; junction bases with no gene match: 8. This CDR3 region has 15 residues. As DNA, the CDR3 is TGCAGTGCTAGAGGGAGCGGGGGAGCCTACTACGAGCAGTACTTC. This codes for CSARGSGGAYYEQYF.

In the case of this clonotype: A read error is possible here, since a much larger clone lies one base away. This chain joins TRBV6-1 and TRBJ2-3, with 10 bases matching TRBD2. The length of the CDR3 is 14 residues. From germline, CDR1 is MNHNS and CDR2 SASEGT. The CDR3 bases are TGTACCAGCAGTGAGGGACTAGCGACAGATACGCAGTATTTT. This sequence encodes CTSSEGLATDTQYF.

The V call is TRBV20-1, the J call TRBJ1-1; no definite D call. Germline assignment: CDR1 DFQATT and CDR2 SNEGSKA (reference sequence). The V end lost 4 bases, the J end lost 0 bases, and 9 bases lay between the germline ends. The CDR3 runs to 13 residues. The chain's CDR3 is CSAKGRMNTEAFF. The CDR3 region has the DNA TGCAGTGCTAAAGGACGGATGAACACTGAAGCTTTCTTT.

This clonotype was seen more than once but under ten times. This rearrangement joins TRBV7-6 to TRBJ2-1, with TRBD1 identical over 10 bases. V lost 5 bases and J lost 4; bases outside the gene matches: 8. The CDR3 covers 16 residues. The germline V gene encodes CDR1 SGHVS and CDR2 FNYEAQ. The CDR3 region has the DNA TGTGCCAGCAGCGTTACCGGGACAGGGGAGTACAATGAGCAGTTCTTC. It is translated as CASSVTGTGEYNEQFF.

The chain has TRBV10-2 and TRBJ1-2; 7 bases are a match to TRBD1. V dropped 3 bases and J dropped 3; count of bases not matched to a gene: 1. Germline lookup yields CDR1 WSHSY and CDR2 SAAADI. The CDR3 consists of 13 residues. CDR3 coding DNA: TGCGCCAGCAGTGACGACAGGGACTATGGCTACACCTTC. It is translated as CASSDDRDYGYTF.

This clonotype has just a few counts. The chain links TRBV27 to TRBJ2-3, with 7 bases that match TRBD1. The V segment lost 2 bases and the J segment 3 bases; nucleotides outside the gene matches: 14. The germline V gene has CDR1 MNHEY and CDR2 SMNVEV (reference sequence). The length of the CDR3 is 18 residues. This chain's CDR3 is CASSLRVYRGKVTDTQYF. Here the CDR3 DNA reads TGTGCCAGCAGTTTACGGGTTTACAGGGGAAAGGTGACAGATACGCAGTATTTT.

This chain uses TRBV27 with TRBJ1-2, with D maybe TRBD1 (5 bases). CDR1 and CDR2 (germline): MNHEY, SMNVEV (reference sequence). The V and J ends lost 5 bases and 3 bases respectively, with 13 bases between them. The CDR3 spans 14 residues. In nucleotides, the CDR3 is TGTGCCAGCAGTCCCGGGGGACCACACTATGGCTACACCTTC. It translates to CASSPGGPHYGYTF.

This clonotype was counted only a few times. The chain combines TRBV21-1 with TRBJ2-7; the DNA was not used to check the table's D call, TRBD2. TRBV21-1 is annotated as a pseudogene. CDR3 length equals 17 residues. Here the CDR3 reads CASSDRLAGGSIYEQYF. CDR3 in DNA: TGTGCCAGCAGCGACCGACTAGCGGGGGGGAGTATTTACGAGCAGTACTTC.

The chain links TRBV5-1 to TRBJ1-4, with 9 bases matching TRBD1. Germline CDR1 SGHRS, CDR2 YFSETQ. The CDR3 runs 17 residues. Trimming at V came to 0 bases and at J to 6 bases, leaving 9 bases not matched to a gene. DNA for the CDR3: TGCGCCAGCAGCTTGGAGTCCCCGGGACAGGGATATGAAAAACTGTTTTTT. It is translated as CASSLESPGQGYEKLFF.

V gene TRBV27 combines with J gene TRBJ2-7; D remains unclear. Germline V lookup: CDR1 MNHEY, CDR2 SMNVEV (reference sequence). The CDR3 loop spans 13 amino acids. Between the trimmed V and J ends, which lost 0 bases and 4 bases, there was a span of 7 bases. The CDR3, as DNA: TGTGCCAGCAGTTTATCCCTGGGGTACGAGCAGTACTTC. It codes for CASSLSLGYEQYF.

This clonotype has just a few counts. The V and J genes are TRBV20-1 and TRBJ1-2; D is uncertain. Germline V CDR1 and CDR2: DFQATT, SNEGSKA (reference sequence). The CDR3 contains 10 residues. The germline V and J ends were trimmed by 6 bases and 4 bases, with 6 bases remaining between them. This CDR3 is CSAGVYGYTF. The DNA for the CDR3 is TGCAGTGCGGGAGTCTATGGCTACACCTTC.

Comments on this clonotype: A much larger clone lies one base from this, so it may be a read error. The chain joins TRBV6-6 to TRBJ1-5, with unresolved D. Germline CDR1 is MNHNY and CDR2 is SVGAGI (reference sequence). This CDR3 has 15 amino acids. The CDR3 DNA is TGTGCCAGCAGTTACGAGGGATATAGCAGTCAGCCCCAGCATTTT. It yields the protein CASSYEGYSSQPQHF.

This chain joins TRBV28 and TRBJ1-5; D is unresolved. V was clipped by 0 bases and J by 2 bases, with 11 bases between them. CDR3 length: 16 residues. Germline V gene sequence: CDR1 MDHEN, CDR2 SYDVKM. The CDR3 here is CASSLWRAKGNQPQHF. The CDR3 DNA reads TGTGCCAGCAGTTTATGGCGCGCCAAGGGCAATCAGCCCCAGCATTTT. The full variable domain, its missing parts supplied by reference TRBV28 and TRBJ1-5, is DVKVTQSSRYLVKRTGEKVFLECVQDMDHENMFWYRQDPGLGLRLIYFSYDVKMKEKGDIPEGYSVSREKKERFSLILESASTNQTSMYLCASSLWRAKGNQPQHFGDGTRLSIL.

CDR3 in amino acids: CASSQGSGGAGYNEQYF. The CDR3 DNA reads as TGTGCCAGCAGCCAAGGTTCGGGGGGCGCGGGATACAATGAGCAGTACTTC. The genes are TRBV14 and TRBJ2-5, with D possibly being TRBD2 (7 bases). Per germline, CDR1 SGHDN and CDR2 FVKESK. Trimming removed 1 base at V and 11 bases at J, with 26 bases between. This CDR3 contains 17 residues.

The CDR3 reads CATSDIRETQYF. The CDR3 DNA reads TGTGCCACCAGTGATATACGAGAGACCCAGTACTTC. The chain uses TRBV24-1 and TRBJ2-5, with D hard to call. Trimming took off 3 bases at V and 4 bases at J, with 5 bases between the two ends. The germline V gene encodes CDR1 KGHDR and CDR2 SFDVKD. This CDR3 comprises 12 residues.